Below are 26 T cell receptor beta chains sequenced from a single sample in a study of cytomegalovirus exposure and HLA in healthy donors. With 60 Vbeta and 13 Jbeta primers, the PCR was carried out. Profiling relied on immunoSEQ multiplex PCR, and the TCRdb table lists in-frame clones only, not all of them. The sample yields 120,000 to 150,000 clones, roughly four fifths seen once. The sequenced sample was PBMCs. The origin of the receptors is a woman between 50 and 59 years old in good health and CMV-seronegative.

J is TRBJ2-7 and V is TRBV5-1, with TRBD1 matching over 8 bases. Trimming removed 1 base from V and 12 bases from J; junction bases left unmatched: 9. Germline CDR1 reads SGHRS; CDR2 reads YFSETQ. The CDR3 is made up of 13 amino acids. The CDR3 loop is CASSLNRGDGWYF. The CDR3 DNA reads TGCGCCAGCAGCTTGAACAGGGGGGACGGGTGGTACTTC.

For the CDR3, the DNA is TGCAGCGTCTCGACAGGGGGGGAGCAGTACTTC. This codes for CSVSTGGEQYF. V and J are TRBV29-1 and TRBJ2-7; 9 bases fit TRBD1. CDR1 and CDR2 (germline): SQVTM, ANQGSEA. The CDR3 loop spans 11 amino acids. V lost 6 bases and J lost 7; bases outside the gene matches: 4.

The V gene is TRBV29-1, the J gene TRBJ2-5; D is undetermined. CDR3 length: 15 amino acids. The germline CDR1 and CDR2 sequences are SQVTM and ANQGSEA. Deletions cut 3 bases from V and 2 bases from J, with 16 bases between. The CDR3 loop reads CSVEPPAEKQETQYF. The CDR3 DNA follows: TGCAGCGTTGAGCCTCCCGCGGAGAAGCAAGAGACCCAGTACTTC.

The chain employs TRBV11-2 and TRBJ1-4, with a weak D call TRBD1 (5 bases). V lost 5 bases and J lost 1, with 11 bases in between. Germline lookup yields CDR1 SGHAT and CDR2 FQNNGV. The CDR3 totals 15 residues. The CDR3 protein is CASSPPGITNEKLFF. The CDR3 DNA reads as TGTGCCAGCAGCCCCCCAGGGATAACTAATGAAAAACTGTTTTTT.

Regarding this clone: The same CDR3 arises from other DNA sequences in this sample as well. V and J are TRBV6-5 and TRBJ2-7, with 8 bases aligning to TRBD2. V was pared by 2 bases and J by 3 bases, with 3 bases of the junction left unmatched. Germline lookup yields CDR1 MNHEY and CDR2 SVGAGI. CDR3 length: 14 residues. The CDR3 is CASSYSGGGYEQYF. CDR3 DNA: TGTGCCAGCAGTTACAGCGGGGGTGGCTACGAGCAGTACTTC.

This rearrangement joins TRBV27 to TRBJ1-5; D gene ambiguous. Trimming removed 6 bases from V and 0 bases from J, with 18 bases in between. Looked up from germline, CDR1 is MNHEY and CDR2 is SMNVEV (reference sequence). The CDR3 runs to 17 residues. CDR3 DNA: TGTGCCAGCAGCCCTATAGGCGGGTTTTATAGCAATCAGCCCCAGCATTTT. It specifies CASSPIGGFYSNQPQHF.

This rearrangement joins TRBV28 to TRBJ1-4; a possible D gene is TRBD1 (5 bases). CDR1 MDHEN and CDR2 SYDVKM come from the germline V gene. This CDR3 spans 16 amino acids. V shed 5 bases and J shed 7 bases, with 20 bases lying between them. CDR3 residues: CASSPPQGGRVEKLFF. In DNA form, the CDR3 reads TGTGCCAGCAGTCCCCCCCAGGGAGGGAGGGTTGAAAAACTGTTTTTT.

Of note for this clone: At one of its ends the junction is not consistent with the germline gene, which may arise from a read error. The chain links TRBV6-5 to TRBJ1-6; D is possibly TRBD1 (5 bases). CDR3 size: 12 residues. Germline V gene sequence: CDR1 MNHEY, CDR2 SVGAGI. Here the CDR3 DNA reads TGCGCCAGCAGGGCCGATAATTCACCCCTCCACTTT. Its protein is CASRADNSPLHF.

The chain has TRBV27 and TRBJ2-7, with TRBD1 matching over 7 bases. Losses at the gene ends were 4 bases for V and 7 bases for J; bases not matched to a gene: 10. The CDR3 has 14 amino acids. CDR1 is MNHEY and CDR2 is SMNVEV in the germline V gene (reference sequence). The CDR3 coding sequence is TGTGCCAGCAGTTCCAGGACAGGTCCCCTAGAGCAGTACTTC. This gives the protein CASSSRTGPLEQYF.

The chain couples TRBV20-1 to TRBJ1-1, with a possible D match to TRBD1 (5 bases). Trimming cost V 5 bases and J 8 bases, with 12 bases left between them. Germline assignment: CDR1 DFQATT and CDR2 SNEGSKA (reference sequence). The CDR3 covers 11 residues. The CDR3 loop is CSAAGTVEAFF. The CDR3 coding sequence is TGCAGTGCTGCGGGGACGGTAGAAGCTTTCTTT.

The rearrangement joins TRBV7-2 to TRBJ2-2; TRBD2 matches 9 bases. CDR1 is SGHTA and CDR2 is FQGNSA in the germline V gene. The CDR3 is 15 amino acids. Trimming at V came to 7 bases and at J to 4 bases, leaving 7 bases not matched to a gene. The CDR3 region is CASTIAGASTGELFF. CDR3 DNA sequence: TGTGCCAGCACCATAGCGGGGGCCTCCACCGGGGAGCTGTTTTTT.

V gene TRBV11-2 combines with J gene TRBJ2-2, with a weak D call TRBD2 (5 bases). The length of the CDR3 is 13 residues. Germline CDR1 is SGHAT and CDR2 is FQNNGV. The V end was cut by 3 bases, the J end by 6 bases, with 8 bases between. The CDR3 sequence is CASSLRRAGELFF. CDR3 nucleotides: TGTGCCAGCAGCTTGCGGCGGGCCGGGGAGCTGTTTTTT.

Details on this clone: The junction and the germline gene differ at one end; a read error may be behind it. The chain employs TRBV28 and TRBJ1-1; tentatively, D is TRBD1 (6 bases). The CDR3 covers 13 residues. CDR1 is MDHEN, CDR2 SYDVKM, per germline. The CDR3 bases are TGTGCCAGCAGTTTGTTGGGGGCGGCTCGAGCTCTCTTT. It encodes CASSLLGAARALF.

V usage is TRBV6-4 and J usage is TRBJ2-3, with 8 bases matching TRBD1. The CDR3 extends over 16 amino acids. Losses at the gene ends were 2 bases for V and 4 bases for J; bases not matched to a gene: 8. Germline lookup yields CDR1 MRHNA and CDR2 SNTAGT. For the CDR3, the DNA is TGTGCCAGCAGTGACGGTACAGGGGGGTTCCCAGATACGCAGTATTTT. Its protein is CASSDGTGGFPDTQYF.

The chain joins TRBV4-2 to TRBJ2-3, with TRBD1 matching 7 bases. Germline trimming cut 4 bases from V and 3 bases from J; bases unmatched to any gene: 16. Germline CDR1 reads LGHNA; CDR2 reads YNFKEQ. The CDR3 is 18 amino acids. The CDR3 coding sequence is TGTGCCAGCAGCCGCAAAGGAACCCGGGACAGCAGGACAGATACGCAGTATTTT. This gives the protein CASSRKGTRDSRTDTQYF.

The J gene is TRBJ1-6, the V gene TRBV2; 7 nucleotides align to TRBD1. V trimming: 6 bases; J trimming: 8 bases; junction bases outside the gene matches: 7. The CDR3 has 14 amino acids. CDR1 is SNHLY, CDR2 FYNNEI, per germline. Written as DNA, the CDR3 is TGTGCCAGCAGGCGGGACAGCTCAGATTCACCCCTCCACTTT. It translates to CASRRDSSDSPLHF.

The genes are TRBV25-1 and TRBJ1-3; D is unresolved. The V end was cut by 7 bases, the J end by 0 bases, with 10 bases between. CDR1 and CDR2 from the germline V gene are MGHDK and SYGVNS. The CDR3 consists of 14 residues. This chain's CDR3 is CASTVTSSGNTIYF. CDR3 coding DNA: TGTGCCAGCACTGTAACCAGCTCTGGAAACACCATATATTTT.

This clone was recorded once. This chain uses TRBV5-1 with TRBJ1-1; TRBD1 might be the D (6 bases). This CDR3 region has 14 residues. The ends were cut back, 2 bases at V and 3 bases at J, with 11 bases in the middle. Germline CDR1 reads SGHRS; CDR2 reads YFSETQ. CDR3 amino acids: CASSFRDTYTEAFF. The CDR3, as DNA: TGCGCCAGCAGCTTCCGGGACACTTACACTGAAGCTTTCTTT.

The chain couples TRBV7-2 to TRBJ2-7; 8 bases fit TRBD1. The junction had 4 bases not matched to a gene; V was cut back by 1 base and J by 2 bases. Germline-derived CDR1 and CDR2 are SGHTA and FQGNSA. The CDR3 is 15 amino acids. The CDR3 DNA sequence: TGTGCCAGCAGCTTAGAGGCAGGGGGCACCTACGAGCAGTACTTC. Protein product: CASSLEAGGTYEQYF. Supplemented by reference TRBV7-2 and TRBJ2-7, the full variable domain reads GAGVSQSPSNKVTEKGKDVELRCDPISGHTALYWYRQSLGQGLEFLIYFQGNSAPDKSGLPSDRFSAERTGGSVSTLTIQRTQQEDSAVYLCASSLEAGGTYEQYFGPGTRLTVT.

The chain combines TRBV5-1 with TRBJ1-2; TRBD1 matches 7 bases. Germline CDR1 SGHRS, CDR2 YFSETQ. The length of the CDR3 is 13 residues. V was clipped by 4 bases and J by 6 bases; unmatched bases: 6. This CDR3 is CASSAGTEDGYTF. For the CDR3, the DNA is TGCGCCAGCAGCGCCGGGACAGAGGATGGCTACACCTTC.

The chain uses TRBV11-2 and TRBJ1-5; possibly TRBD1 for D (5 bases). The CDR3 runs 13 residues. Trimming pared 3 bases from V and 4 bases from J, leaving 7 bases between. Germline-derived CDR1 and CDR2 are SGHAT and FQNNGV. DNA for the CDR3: TGTGCCAGCAGCTTTCGACAGAATCAGCCCCAGCATTTT. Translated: CASSFRQNQPQHF. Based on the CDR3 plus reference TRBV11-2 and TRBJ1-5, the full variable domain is EAGVAQSPRYKIIEKRQSVAFWCNPISGHATLYWYQQILGQGPKLLIQFQNNGVVDDSQLPKDRFSAERLKGVDSTLKIQPAKLEDSAVYLCASSFRQNQPQHFGDGTRLSIL.

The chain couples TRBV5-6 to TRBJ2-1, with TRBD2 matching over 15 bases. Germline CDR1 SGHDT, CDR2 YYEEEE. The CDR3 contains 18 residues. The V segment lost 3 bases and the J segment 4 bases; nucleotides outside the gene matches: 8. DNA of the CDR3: TGTGCCAGCAGCTGGACTAGCGGGGGGGTACATTTGTACAATGAGCAGTTCTTC. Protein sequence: CASSWTSGGVHLYNEQFF.

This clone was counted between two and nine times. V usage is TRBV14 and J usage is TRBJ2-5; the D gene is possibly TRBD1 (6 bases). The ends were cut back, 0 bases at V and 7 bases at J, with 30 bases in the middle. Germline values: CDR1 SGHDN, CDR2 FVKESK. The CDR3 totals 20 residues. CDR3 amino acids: CASSQDPYGHYRASGGTQYF. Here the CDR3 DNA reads TGTGCCAGCAGCCAAGATCCTTATGGTCATTACAGGGCCTCGGGTGGGACCCAGTACTTC. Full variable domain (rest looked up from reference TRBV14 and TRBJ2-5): EAGVTQFPSHSVIEKGQTVTLRCDPISGHDNLYWYRRVMGKEIKFLLHFVKESKQDESGMPNNRFLAERTGGTYSTLKVQPAELEDSGVYFCASSQDPYGHYRASGGTQYFGPGTRLLVL.

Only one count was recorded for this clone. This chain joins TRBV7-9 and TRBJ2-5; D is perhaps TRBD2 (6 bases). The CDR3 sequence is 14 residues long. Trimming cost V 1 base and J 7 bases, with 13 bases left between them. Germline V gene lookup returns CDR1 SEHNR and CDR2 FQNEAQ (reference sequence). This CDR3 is CASSLEAGRGTQYF. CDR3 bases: TGTGCCAGCAGCTTAGAGGCCGGGAGAGGGACCCAGTACTTC.

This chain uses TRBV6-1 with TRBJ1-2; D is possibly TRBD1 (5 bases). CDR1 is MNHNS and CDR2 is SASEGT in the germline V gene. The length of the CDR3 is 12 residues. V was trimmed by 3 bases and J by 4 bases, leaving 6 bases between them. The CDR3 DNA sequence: TGTGCCAGCAGTGAGGACATCTATGGCTACACCTTC. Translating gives CASSEDIYGYTF.

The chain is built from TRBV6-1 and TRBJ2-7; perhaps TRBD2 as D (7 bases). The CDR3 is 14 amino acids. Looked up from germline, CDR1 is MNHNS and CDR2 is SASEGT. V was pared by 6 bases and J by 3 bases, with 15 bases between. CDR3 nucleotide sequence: TGTGCCAGCAGCTTGGGGCGGGGGCTCTACGAGCAGTACTTC. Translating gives CASSLGRGLYEQYF.